This T cell receptor beta chain was identified in a study of blood T cell repertoires in COVID-19. This clone was seen a single time. Some clones are missing from TCRdb's copy, which holds only in-frame ones; the method was immunoSEQ multiplex PCR. The table records some 80,000 clones, roughly 86% of them present only once. Germline V gives CDR1 KGHDR, CDR2 SFDVKD. The V end was cut by 4 bases, the J end by 7 bases, with 15 bases between. The CDR3 has 14 amino acids. The chain is built from TRBV24-1 and TRBJ2-5, with D possibly TRBD1 on 6 matching bases. Sequenced material: peripheral blood. The origin of this receptor is a man in his fifties with active or convalescent COVID-19. Here the CDR3 reads CATSDEQGVGTQYF. The CDR3 DNA reads TGTGCCACCAGTGACGAACAGGGCGTTGGGACCCAGTACTTC.